This TCR beta chain emerged from a study of control samples from healthy donors and cancer patients. V lost 6 bases and J lost 1; bases outside the gene matches: 10. Per germline, CDR1 WNHNN and CDR2 SYGVQD (reference sequence). This CDR3 contains 17 residues. Sequenced by immunoSEQ multiplex PCR; TCRdb stores in-frame clones only, minus some. This sample has approximately 82,000 clones; roughly 93% occur once, and the top ten carry approximately 4.8%. This sequence originates from a woman aged 18-29 years in good health. Sequencing was carried out using blood. V and J are TRBV10-1 and TRBJ2-3; 10 bases align to TRBD2. CDR3 protein: CASRSSGRGTGTDTQYF. The CDR3 nucleotides are TGCGCCAGCAGGTCTAGCGGGAGAGGAACCGGCACAGATACGCAGTATTTT.